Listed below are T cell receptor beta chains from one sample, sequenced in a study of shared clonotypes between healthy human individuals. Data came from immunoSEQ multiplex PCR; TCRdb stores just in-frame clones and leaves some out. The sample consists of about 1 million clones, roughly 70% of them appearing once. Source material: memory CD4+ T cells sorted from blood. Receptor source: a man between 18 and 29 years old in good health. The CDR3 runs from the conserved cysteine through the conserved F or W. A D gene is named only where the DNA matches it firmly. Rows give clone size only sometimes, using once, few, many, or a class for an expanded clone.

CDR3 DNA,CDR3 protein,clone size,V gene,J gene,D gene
TGTGCCAGCAGCTCATCATATTCGAACAATCAGCCCCAGCATTTT,CASSSSYSNNQPQHF,NA,TRBV5-5,TRBJ1-5,NA
TGTGCCAGCAGTTCACCCCGACGGGGGAACACTGAAGCTTTCTTT,CASSSPRRGNTEAFF,NA,TRBV6-5,TRBJ1-1,NA
TGTGCCAGCAGCCTAAATGAAGGGGCAAGGCGTGGAAACACCATATATTTT,CASSLNEGARRGNTIYF,NA,TRBV5-6,TRBJ1-3,NA
TGTGCCAGTAGTAGCGGGACAGGCCTCTCTGGAAACACCATATATTTT,CASSSGTGLSGNTIYF,few,TRBV19,TRBJ1-3,TRBD1
TGTGCCAGCTCACCAGGTGGGACTACAGGGACCCAGTACTTC,CASSPGGTTGTQYF,NA,TRBV18,TRBJ2-5,TRBD2
TGCGCCAGCTCCGGGCATAACGAGCAGTACTTC,CASSGHNEQYF,NA,TRBV5-1,TRBJ2-7,NA
TGTGCCAGTAGCCTGACAGGGGGCAGCAATTCACCCCTCCACTTT,CASSLTGGSNSPLHF,NA,TRBV19,TRBJ1-6,TRBD1
TGTGCCAGTAGCTTCGACAGGATTCTCTACGAGCAGTACTTC,CASSFDRILYEQYF,NA,TRBV28,TRBJ2-7,NA
TGTGCCTGGATGCGAGACAGGGAGAATTCACCCCTCCACTTT,CAWMRDRENSPLHF,NA,TRBV30,TRBJ1-6,TRBD1
TGTGCCAGCAGCCCTCGGGACAGGGGGAGCCTTAACTATGGCTACACCTTC,CASSPRDRGSLNYGYTF,NA,TRBV5-4,TRBJ1-2,TRBD1
TGCGCCAGCAGCCAAGATTGGGGGGGCGCCTCCTACGAGCAGTACTTC,CASSQDWGGASYEQYF,NA,TRBV4-1,TRBJ2-7,NA
TGCGCCAGCAGCGGCGGGGGGGCCAGGGAGACCCAGTACTTC,CASSGGGARETQYF,NA,TRBV5-1,TRBJ2-5,TRBD2
TGCAGCGTTGAAGATCTCAGCACAGATACGCAGTATTTT,CSVEDLSTDTQYF,NA,TRBV29-1,TRBJ2-3,NA
TGTGCCAGCAGCCCTCAAAGTAGCGGGAGAGCGACAGATACGCAGTATTTT,CASSPQSSGRATDTQYF,few,TRBV7-2,TRBJ2-3,TRBD2
TGTGCCAGCAGTCCCGACAGGTCCTACGAGCAGTACTTC,CASSPDRSYEQYF,NA,TRBV2,TRBJ2-7,NA
TGTGCCAGCAGTGAAGCGTCTTTCACCGGGGAGCTGTTTTTT,CASSEASFTGELFF,NA,TRBV6-1,TRBJ2-2,NA
TGTGCCAGCAGCTTAGATAAAGGGGGCGGAAACATTCAGTACTTC,CASSLDKGGGNIQYF,NA,TRBV11-2,TRBJ2-4,TRBD1
TGCGCCAGCAGCCAAGGAGCAGGGACAGATACGCAGTATTTT,CASSQGAGTDTQYF,NA,TRBV4-3,TRBJ2-3,NA
TGTGCCAGCACCGAAGGAGACCATAGCACAGATACGCAGTATTTT,CASTEGDHSTDTQYF,NA,TRBV6-1,TRBJ2-3,NA
TGCGCCAGCAGCTTGGCGGGGAGGGAGACCCAGTACTTC,CASSLAGRETQYF,NA,TRBV5-1,TRBJ2-5,NA
TGTGCCATCAGCGCGGACAGTTCCTACGAGCAGTACTTC,CAISADSSYEQYF,NA,TRBV10-3,TRBJ2-7,NA
TGCGCCAGCAGCCCTTTACAGGGGGCGAGGACTGAAGCTTTCTTT,CASSPLQGARTEAFF,NA,TRBV5-1,TRBJ1-1,TRBD1
TGTGCCAGCAGCACTGGATCCGGGACGGCGAACACTGAAGCTTTCTTT,CASSTGSGTANTEAFF,once,TRBV7-9,TRBJ1-1,NA
TGCGCCAGCAGGCCCGGGACAGGGAGCACCGGGGAGCTGTTTTTT,CASRPGTGSTGELFF,NA,TRBV5-1,TRBJ2-2,TRBD1
TGTGCCAGCAGTCCGGGACAGTGGAAGGGAAACACCATATATTTT,CASSPGQWKGNTIYF,NA,TRBV2,TRBJ1-3,TRBD1
TGTGCCAGCGGGGGGGCCCCAGATACGCAGTATTTT,CASGGAPDTQYF,NA,TRBV2,TRBJ2-3,NA
TGCGCCAGCAGCTTGTCAGGGAACTGGGGCACTGAAGCTTTCTTT,CASSLSGNWGTEAFF,once,TRBV5-1,TRBJ1-1,NA
TGTGCCAGTAGTATGGGAGAACACTATGGCTACACCTTC,CASSMGEHYGYTF,NA,TRBV19,TRBJ1-2,NA
TGTGCCAGCAGTTTGTCCCCTTGGAAGCCCCAGCATTTT,CASSLSPWKPQHF,NA,TRBV6-5,TRBJ1-5,NA
TGCGCCAGCAGCTTGGGACATGCTAACTATGGCTACACCTTC,CASSLGHANYGYTF,NA,TRBV5-1,TRBJ1-2,NA
TGTGCCAGCAGCGCCTCGGGAGGGCCGACCTACGAGCAGTACTTC,CASSASGGPTYEQYF,NA,TRBV7-2,TRBJ2-7,TRBD2
TGTGCCCTCCCAACCGGGACTAGTGGGATAAGTGAGCAGTTCTTC,CALPTGTSGISEQFF,NA,TRBV7-2,TRBJ2-1,TRBD2
TGTGCCAGCTCACCGCAGGGGGTTGAAGAGCAGTACTTC,CASSPQGVEEQYF,NA,TRBV18,TRBJ2-7,TRBD1
TGTGCCAGCAGTGATCTTGGGGGTGGCTACACCTTC,CASSDLGGGYTF,NA,TRBV2,TRBJ1-2,NA
TGTGCCAGCAGGGGACAGGCGGGCTATGGCTACACCTTC,CASRGQAGYGYTF,NA,TRBV6-5,TRBJ1-2,TRBD1
TGTGCCAGCGCAGCCAGGGGAACTAGCACAGATACGCAGTATTTT,CASAARGTSTDTQYF,NA,TRBV6-5,TRBJ2-3,NA
TGTGCCAGCAGCCCTACGGGACAGGGATTCTATGGCTACACCTTC,CASSPTGQGFYGYTF,NA,TRBV7-8,TRBJ1-2,TRBD1
TGTGCCAGCAGCTTAGTCGGGGACCGCTCCTACGAGCAGTACTTC,CASSLVGDRSYEQYF,NA,TRBV7-2,TRBJ2-7,NA
TGTGCCAGCAGCTTGAGGACAGCCAACACTGAAGCTTTCTTT,CASSLRTANTEAFF,NA,TRBV11-2,TRBJ1-1,NA
TGTGCCAGCAGATCGGGACAGCTTAACAATCAGCCCCAGCATTTT,CASRSGQLNNQPQHF,NA,TRBV28,TRBJ1-5,TRBD1
TGTGCCTGGAACGAAGATAGCAATCAGCCCCAGCATTTT,CAWNEDSNQPQHF,NA,TRBV30,TRBJ1-5,NA
TGCGCCAGCAGCTGGACGGGGGCCGTAGGCAATGAGCAGTTCTTC,CASSWTGAVGNEQFF,NA,TRBV5-1,TRBJ2-1,NA
TGTGCCAGCAGTACCCCTAGCGGGGCTAGCACAGATACGCAGTATTTT,CASSTPSGASTDTQYF,NA,TRBV28,TRBJ2-3,TRBD2